Listed below are T cell receptor beta chains from one sample, sequenced in a study of CD8+CD57+ T cells in acquired aplastic anemia. One entry per CDR3 protein results from TCRdb running MiXCR on the reads. The sample yields roughly 280,000 distinct CDR3 sequences, 56% seen once. Sequenced input: sorted CD4+, CD8+, or CD8+CD57+ T cells (not recorded which) from PBMCs. The receptor set was obtained from a human donor with aplastic anemia. The CDR3 runs from the conserved cysteine through the conserved F or W. Each record gives: CDR3 protein, CDR3 DNA, V gene, J gene, clone size, D gene. The D gene is left open where the match is weak. The size entry is marked missing in some rows and otherwise reads once, few, many or a size class.

CDR3aa: CATSLQRAITEAFF
CDR3nt: TGTGCTACCAGTTTGCAGAGGGCGATCACTGAAGCTTTCTTT
v_gene: TRBV12-5
j_gene: TRBJ1-1
abundance: many
d_gene: -

CDR3aa: CAWSVKGYGYTF
CDR3nt: TGTGCCTGGAGTGTAAAGGGGTATGGCTACACCTTC
v_gene: TRBV30
j_gene: TRBJ1-2
abundance: -
d_gene: -

CDR3aa: CASRPGLAGGPQYF
CDR3nt: TGTGCCAGCAGACCGGGACTAGCGGGCGGCCCCCAGTACTTC
v_gene: TRBV6-1
j_gene: TRBJ2-5
abundance: -
d_gene: TRBD2

CDR3aa: CASSDSTSTDTQYF
CDR3nt: TGTGCCAGCAGTGACTCGACTAGCACAGATACGCAGTATTTT
v_gene: TRBV6-4
j_gene: TRBJ2-3
abundance: few
d_gene: -

CDR3aa: CASSLGAGLRSYNEQFF
CDR3nt: TGCGCCAGCAGCTTGGGAGCGGGACTGCGCTCCTACAATGAGCAGTTCTTC
v_gene: TRBV5-1
j_gene: TRBJ2-1
abundance: many
d_gene: TRBD2

CDR3aa: CASSLRGMMSSPLHF
CDR3nt: TGTGCCAGCAGCTTAAGAGGAATGATGAGCTCACCCCTCCACTTT
v_gene: TRBV7-3
j_gene: TRBJ1-6
abundance: few
d_gene: -

CDR3aa: CASSLAVGNYNEQFF
CDR3nt: TGTGCCAGCAGCTTAGCCGTCGGCAATTACAATGAGCAGTTCTTC
v_gene: TRBV7-2
j_gene: TRBJ2-1
abundance: few
d_gene: -

CDR3aa: CASSRQAPEGYTF
CDR3nt: TGTGCCAGCAGTAGGCAGGCTCCTGAAGGCTACACCTTC
v_gene: TRBV6-1
j_gene: TRBJ1-2
abundance: -
d_gene: -

CDR3aa: CASSFLDFGTEAFF
CDR3nt: TGTGCCAGCAGTTTCCTGGACTTCGGCACTGAAGCTTTCTTT
v_gene: TRBV12-3/TRBV12-4
j_gene: TRBJ1-1
abundance: many
d_gene: -

CDR3aa: CASSAGTGGTMIPPPYGYTF
CDR3nt: TGTGCCAGCAGTGCGGGGACAGGGGGAACTATGATTCCCCCCCCCTATGGCTACACCTTC
v_gene: TRBV2
j_gene: TRBJ1-2
abundance: -
d_gene: TRBD1

CDR3aa: CASSLPGQVLKQYF
CDR3nt: TGTGCCAGCAGTTTGCCGGGACAGGTTCTGAAGCAGTACTTC
v_gene: TRBV12-3/TRBV12-4
j_gene: TRBJ2-7
abundance: -
d_gene: TRBD1